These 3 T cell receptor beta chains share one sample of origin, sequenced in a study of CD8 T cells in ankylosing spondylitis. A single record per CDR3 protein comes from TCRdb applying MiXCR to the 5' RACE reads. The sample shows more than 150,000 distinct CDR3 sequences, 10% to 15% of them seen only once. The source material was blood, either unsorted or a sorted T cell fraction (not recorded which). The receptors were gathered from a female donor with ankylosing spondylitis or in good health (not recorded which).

DNA of the CDR3: TGTGCCAGCAGCTCCGCTTCCGGGTTCTATGGCTACACCTTC. This encodes CASSSASGFYGYTF. The V call is TRBV28, the J call TRBJ1-2, with D uncertain. The germline V gene encodes CDR1 MDHEN and CDR2 SYDVKM. Trimming removed 6 bases at V and 4 bases at J, with 15 bases between. CDR3 size: 14 residues.

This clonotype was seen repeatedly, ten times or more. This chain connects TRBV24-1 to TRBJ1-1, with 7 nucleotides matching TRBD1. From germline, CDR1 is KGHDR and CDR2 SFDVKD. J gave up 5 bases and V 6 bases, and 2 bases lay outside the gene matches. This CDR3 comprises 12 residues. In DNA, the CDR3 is TGTGCCACCAGTCCGGACAGGACTGAAGCTTTCTTT. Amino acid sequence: CATSPDRTEAFF.

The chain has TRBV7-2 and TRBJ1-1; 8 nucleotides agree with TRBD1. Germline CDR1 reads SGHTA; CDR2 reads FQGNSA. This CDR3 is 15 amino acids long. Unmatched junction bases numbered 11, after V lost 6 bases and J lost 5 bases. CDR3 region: CASRIGQGGWTEAFF. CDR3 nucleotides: TGTGCCAGCAGGATCGGACAGGGAGGATGGACTGAAGCTTTCTTT.